The next 26 T cell receptor beta chains were all read from a single sample in a study of cytomegalovirus exposure and HLA in healthy donors. Use of 60 Vbeta and 13 Jbeta primers characterized the PCR. Produced via immunoSEQ multiplex PCR; TCRdb's table is partial and in-frame only. This sample has about 200,000 clones, with approximately 80% found just once. The sequenced sample was PBMCs. The receptor source for this set is a woman in her thirties in good health and CMV-seronegative.

V usage is TRBV28 and J usage is TRBJ2-1; D unresolved. There are 18 residues in the CDR3. V was shortened by 2 bases and J by 4 bases, with 21 bases between the two germline ends. Germline loops: CDR1 MDHEN, CDR2 SYDVKM. CDR3 nucleotide sequence: TGTGCCAGCAGTTTAGGGCCCCCCGGCTCCGCTCATTACAATGAGCAGTTCTTC. This gives the protein CASSLGPPGSAHYNEQFF.

This clone turned up a few times. The chain carries TRBV5-5 and TRBJ2-3, with 9 positions matching TRBD2. Trimming cost V 4 bases and J 4 bases; bases outside gene matches: 4. Germline assignment: CDR1 SGHKS and CDR2 YYEKEE (reference sequence). This CDR3 has 14 amino acids. CDR3 residues: CASSGGLASDTQYF. CDR3 bases: TGTGCCAGCAGCGGTGGACTAGCGTCAGATACGCAGTATTTT.

This clone was observed a few times. The rearrangement joins TRBV28 to TRBJ1-2; D unresolved. CDR1 and CDR2 from the germline V gene are MDHEN and SYDVKM. Trimming pared 2 bases from V and 3 bases from J, leaving 4 bases between. CDR3 length: 12 amino acids. CDR3 coding DNA: TGTGCCAGCAGTTTAGAGGACTATGGCTACACCTTC. It yields the protein CASSLEDYGYTF.

The chain uses TRBV2 and TRBJ2-7; 10 positions match TRBD2. Germline-derived CDR1 and CDR2 are SNHLY and FYNNEI. The CDR3 is 14 amino acids. Unmatched junction bases numbered 3, after V lost 5 bases and J lost 2 bases. CDR3 nucleotides: TGTGCCAGCAGTCCGAGCGGGGGGGCCTACGAGCAGTACTTC. Translation gives CASSPSGGAYEQYF.

The chain combines TRBV21-1 with TRBJ2-7; TRBD1 is the table's D call, not checked against the DNA. TRBV21-1 is termed a pseudogene. The CDR3 has 16 amino acids. CDR3 sequence (DNA): TGTGCCAGCAGCAAAGCCGGGACAGGGCGGTCCTACGAGCAGTACTTC. Its protein product is CASSKAGTGRSYEQYF.

This clone was seen only once. The chain employs TRBV4-2 and TRBJ1-2; D is ambiguous. V was trimmed by 4 bases and J by 3 bases, leaving 12 bases between them. The CDR3 extends over 14 amino acids. Looked up from germline, CDR1 is LGHNA and CDR2 is YNFKEQ. The CDR3 DNA reads TGTGCCAGCAGCCCCCCAGTAGGAGACTATGGCTACACCTTC. It specifies CASSPPVGDYGYTF.

The V and J genes are TRBV9 and TRBJ1-2; no clear D gene. Germline lookup yields CDR1 SGDLS and CDR2 YYNGEE. The CDR3 spans 13 residues. V shed 5 bases and J shed 2 bases, with 10 bases lying between them. CDR3 DNA sequence: TGTGCCAGCAGAGACACAACCAACTATGGCTACACCTTC. Translating gives CASRDTTNYGYTF.

V usage is TRBV21-1 and J usage is TRBJ2-3; the D segment call TRBD2 is taken from the table without a DNA check. TRBV21-1 is a recognized pseudogene. This CDR3 contains 16 residues. CDR3 region: CASSKREYMIPDTQYF. The CDR3 region has the DNA TGTGCCAGCAGCAAACGGGAATACATGATCCCAGATACGCAGTATTTT.

The chain combines TRBV5-1 with TRBJ2-1; the match to TRBD1 covers 7 bases. Trimming took 4 bases from V and 4 from J; bases not matched to a gene: 11. Germline V gene lookup returns CDR1 SGHRS and CDR2 YFSETQ. This CDR3 is 16 amino acids long. The CDR3 sequence is CASSTRPGQFYNEQFF. CDR3 bases: TGCGCCAGCAGCACGAGGCCGGGACAGTTTTACAATGAGCAGTTCTTC.

The genes are TRBV6-6 and TRBJ1-4, with 7 nucleotides matching TRBD1. This CDR3 is 15 amino acids long. V shed 6 bases, J shed 10 bases, and the junction held 14 bases outside the gene matches. Germline V gene sequence: CDR1 MNHNY, CDR2 SVGAGI (reference sequence). CDR3 bases: TGTGCCAGCAGCCAAGTCCAAGGGGGCATTGGAAAACTGTTTTTT. Encoded protein: CASSQVQGGIGKLFF.

This clone has just a few counts. The J gene is TRBJ2-3, the V gene TRBV9, with D possibly matching TRBD1 (7 bases). Germline CDR1 reads SGDLS; CDR2 reads YYNGEE. The CDR3 is 14 amino acids. V was pared by 3 bases and J by 5 bases, with 13 bases between. CDR3 region: CASSAPGGLDTQYF. The CDR3 DNA reads TGTGCCAGCAGCGCCCCAGGGGGACTAGATACGCAGTATTTT.

This chain connects TRBV4-1 to TRBJ2-7; D is uncertain. This CDR3 comprises 15 residues. Germline V gene sequence: CDR1 MGHRA, CDR2 YSYEKL. The V end lost 0 bases, the J end lost 3 bases, and 12 bases lay between the germline ends. The CDR3 DNA is TGCGCCAGCAGCCAAGATCCCGGCAGGATCTACGAGCAGTACTTC. As protein: CASSQDPGRIYEQYF.

The CDR3 reads CAPPIEADTQYF. The CDR3 region has the DNA TGTGCCCCCCCCATCGAGGCAGATACGCAGTATTTT. This chain links TRBV7-9 with TRBJ2-3; D gene ambiguous. V was shortened by 11 bases and J by 4 bases, with 13 bases between the two germline ends. Germline-derived CDR1 and CDR2 are SEHNR and FQNEAQ (reference sequence). CDR3 size: 12 residues.

The rearrangement links TRBV15 to TRBJ1-4; tentative D call: TRBD1 (5 bases). The CDR3 consists of 14 residues. In germline, CDR1 is LNHNV, CDR2 YYDKDF (reference sequence). V was pared by 0 bases and J by 10 bases, with 12 bases between. CDR3 in DNA: TGTGCCACCAGCAGAGATAAGGAGGGGTTAAAACTGTTTTTT. This encodes CATSRDKEGLKLFF. The complete variable domain, with remaining parts taken from reference TRBV15 and TRBJ1-4, reads DAMVIQNPRYQVTQFGKPVTLSCSQTLNHNVMYWYQQKSSQAPKLLFHYYDKDFNNEADTPDNFQSRRPNTSFCFLDIRSPGLGDTAMYLCATSRDKEGLKLFFGSGTQLSVL.

The V call is TRBV6-5, the J call TRBJ2-5, with TRBD1 matching 7 bases. CDR3 length: 15 residues. Germline V gives CDR1 MNHEY, CDR2 SVGAGI. V trimming: 6 bases; J trimming: 11 bases; junction bases outside the gene matches: 18. CDR3 coding DNA: TGTGCCAGCAGCACGGACAGGAACCTTTTGGGGGAGCAGTACTTC. This translates into CASSTDRNLLGEQYF.

The chain employs TRBV18 and TRBJ1-5, with unresolved D. The V gene's germline CDR1 is KGHSH and CDR2 LQKENI. V was pared by 1 base and J by 5 bases, with 6 bases between. The CDR3 has 13 residues. The CDR3 here is CASSPLVDQPQHF. The CDR3 DNA sequence: TGTGCCAGCTCACCACTGGTAGATCAGCCCCAGCATTTT.

The V gene is TRBV19, the J gene TRBJ1-5; a possible D gene is TRBD1 (6 bases). Trimming stripped 5 bases from V and 4 bases from J, with 15 bases between. CDR1 LNHDA and CDR2 SQIVND come from the germline V gene (reference sequence). The CDR3 has 15 residues. CDR3 in amino acids: CASSPLGQGNQPQHF. Written as DNA, the CDR3 is TGTGCCAGTAGTCCCCTCGGGCAGGGGAATCAGCCCCAGCATTTT. Full variable domain (remainder filled in from reference TRBV19 and TRBJ1-5): DGGITQSPKYLFRKEGQNVTLSCEQNLNHDAMYWYRQDPGQGLRLIYYSQIVNDFQKGDIAEGYSVSREKKESFPLTVTSAQKNPTAFYLCASSPLGQGNQPQHFGDGTRLSIL.

The table lists this clone with a few counts. This chain links TRBV19 with TRBJ2-1; TRBD2 aligns across 7 bases. CDR1 LNHDA and CDR2 SQIVND come from the germline V gene (reference sequence). The CDR3 runs 14 residues. Trimming at V came to 1 base and at J to 6 bases, leaving 3 bases not matched to a gene. DNA of the CDR3: TGTGCCAGTAGTATAGTTCGGGAGGCCAATGAGCAGTTCTTC. Translated, it gives CASSIVREANEQFF.

This clone appeared a single time. The CDR3 reads CASSASGTANQPQHF. The CDR3 nucleotides read TGTGCCAGCTCAGCTTCCGGGACAGCTAATCAGCCCCAGCATTTT. V and J are TRBV18 and TRBJ1-5; 7 bases agree with TRBD1. CDR1 and CDR2 from the germline V gene are KGHSH and LQKENI. The trim removed 5 bases at V and 4 bases at J, leaving 8 bases unmatched. The CDR3 runs 15 residues.

The chain carries TRBV21-1 and TRBJ2-7; the table's D gene call, TRBD2, was not cross checked with the DNA. TRBV21-1 is a recognized pseudogene. The CDR3 has 18 residues. The CDR3 DNA sequence: TGTGCCAGCAGCAAAGCGTGGAAGAGGACTAGCGGGGGGTACGAGCAGTACTTC. It encodes CASSKAWKRTSGGYEQYF.

The chain is built from TRBV6-5 and TRBJ1-1, with 8 bases identical to TRBD1. The CDR3 has 15 residues. The germline V gene encodes CDR1 MNHEY and CDR2 SVGAGI. The V gene end was trimmed by 6 bases and the J gene end by 4 bases; junction bases not matched to a gene: 10. CDR3 in DNA: TGTGCCAGCAGCCACGAAATTACAGGGGGCACTGAAGCTTTCTTT. Protein: CASSHEITGGTEAFF.

The chain uses TRBV2 and TRBJ2-3, with 7 positions matching TRBD2. The junction had 9 bases not matched to a gene; V was cut back by 5 bases and J by 1 base. Germline CDR1 is SNHLY and CDR2 is FYNNEI. The CDR3 is made up of 16 amino acids. The CDR3 spells CASSYQRGGGTDTQYF. The DNA of the CDR3 is TGTGCCAGCAGTTATCAGCGGGGCGGGGGCACAGATACGCAGTATTTT.

The genes are TRBV4-1 and TRBJ1-1; D is perhaps TRBD1 (5 bases). V lost 0 bases and J lost 0, with 11 bases in between. Germline V CDR1 and CDR2: MGHRA, YSYEKL. The CDR3 has 16 amino acids. The chain's CDR3 is CASSQDRRTLNTEAFF. The CDR3 DNA reads as TGCGCCAGCAGCCAAGATAGAAGGACATTGAACACTGAAGCTTTCTTT.

The chain has TRBV29-1 and TRBJ1-4; 8 nucleotides line up with TRBD1. Per the germline V gene, CDR1 is SQVTM and CDR2 is ANQGSEA. V was clipped by 4 bases and J by 7 bases; unmatched bases: 5. The CDR3 spans 13 residues. The CDR3 DNA sequence: TGCAGCGTTGGTACAGGGGGAAGTGAAAAACTGTTTTTT. Protein product: CSVGTGGSEKLFF.

This chain connects TRBV29-1 to TRBJ1-5, with a tentative D call TRBD1 (5 bases). The CDR3 is made up of 13 amino acids. Per the germline V gene, CDR1 is SQVTM and CDR2 is ANQGSEA. The V end was cut by 5 bases, the J end by 4 bases, with 12 bases between. The CDR3 loop is CSVTGTSNQPQHF. The CDR3 nucleotides are TGCAGCGTTACAGGAACGTCTAATCAGCCCCAGCATTTT.

This clone was counted a few times. The chain joins TRBV6-5 to TRBJ1-4, with D maybe TRBD1 (6 bases). CDR1 is MNHEY, CDR2 SVGAGI, per germline. The V end lost 4 bases, the J end lost 5 bases, and 17 bases lay between the germline ends. There are 16 residues in the CDR3. The CDR3 region has the DNA TGTGCCAGCAGTTTGAGACCGGGACAACAAAATGAAAAACTGTTTTTT. It specifies CASSLRPGQQNEKLFF.